Here is one T cell receptor beta chain with its context. This sample was taken from a study of prognosis after radiotherapy for stage I lung cancer. This CDR3 comprises 17 residues. The germline CDR1 and CDR2 sequences are SGHNT and YENEEA. The germline V and J ends were trimmed by 0 bases and 6 bases, with 17 bases remaining between them. Genomic DNA served as the source from which two-round multiplex PCR generated TCR beta CDR3 amplicons. Amplification during the initial PCR round employed primers specific to each TRBV and TRBJ gene. TCRdb reanalysed the multiplex PCR reads using MiXCR and keeps one entry per CDR3 protein. The repertoire includes approximately 17,000 distinct CDR3 sequences, under 50% of them detected once, and about 45% sits in the top ten.

The sequenced sample was PBMCs, obtained before or after stereotactic body radiation therapy (not recorded which). This sequence was found in a donor of 50 years or more with non-small cell lung cancer. The chain combines TRBV11-3 with TRBJ2-2, with D possibly matching TRBD2 (6 bases). The CDR3 spells CASSLDLWGESAGELFF. The CDR3 region has the DNA TGTGCCAGCAGCTTAGATCTGTGGGGGGAGTCGGCCGGGGAGCTGTTTTTT.